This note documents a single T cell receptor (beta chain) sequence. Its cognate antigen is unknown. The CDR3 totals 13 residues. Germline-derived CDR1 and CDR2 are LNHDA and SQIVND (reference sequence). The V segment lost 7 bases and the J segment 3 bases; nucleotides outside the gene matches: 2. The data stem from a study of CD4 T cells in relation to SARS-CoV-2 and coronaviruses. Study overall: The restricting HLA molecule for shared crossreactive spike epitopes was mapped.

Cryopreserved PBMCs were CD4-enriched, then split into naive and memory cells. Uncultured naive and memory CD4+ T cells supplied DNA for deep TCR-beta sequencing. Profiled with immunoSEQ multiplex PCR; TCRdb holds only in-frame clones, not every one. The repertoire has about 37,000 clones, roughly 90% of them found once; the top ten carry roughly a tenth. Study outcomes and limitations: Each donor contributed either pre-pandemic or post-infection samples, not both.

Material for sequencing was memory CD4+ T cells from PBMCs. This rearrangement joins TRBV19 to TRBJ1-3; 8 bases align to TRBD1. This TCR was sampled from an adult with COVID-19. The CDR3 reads CASTGQGGNTIYF. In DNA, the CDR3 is TGTGCCAGTACCGGACAGGGTGGAAACACCATATATTTT. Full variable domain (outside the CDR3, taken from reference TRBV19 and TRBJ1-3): DGGITQSPKYLFRKEGQNVTLSCEQNLNHDAMYWYRQDPGQGLRLIYYSQIVNDFQKGDIAEGYSVSREKKESFPLTVTSAQKNPTAFYLCASTGQGGNTIYFGEGSWLTVV.